Here is one T cell receptor (beta chain) with its context. Its antigen is unidentified. These data originate in a study of T cell repertoires in cytomegalovirus infection. As for the study in general: Newly reported HLA-C-restricted and thoroughly characterized HLA-B-restricted CMV epitopes were employed. Signatures in public TCR beta sequences pointed to both CMV infection and matching HLA type.

V dropped 0 bases and J dropped 15; count of bases not matched to a gene: 7. Germline assignment: CDR1 SGDLS and CDR2 YYNGEE. This CDR3 has 13 residues. Using its own MiXCR run on the reads, TCRdb lists one record per CDR3 protein. The table has about 89,000 distinct CDR3 sequences, 25% to 30% seen once. The material sequenced was CD8+ T cells from cultured PBMCs, taken from culture after CMV antigen stimulation. The clonotype originates from a human donor in good health (CMV status not recorded). Some clones in this sample may be carry-over from other donors' samples. The chain carries TRBV9 and TRBJ2-4; 9 bases align to TRBD1. The CDR3 reads CASSVETGGDRYF. The CDR3 DNA follows: TGTGCCAGCAGCGTAGAGACAGGGGGGGACCGGTACTTC.